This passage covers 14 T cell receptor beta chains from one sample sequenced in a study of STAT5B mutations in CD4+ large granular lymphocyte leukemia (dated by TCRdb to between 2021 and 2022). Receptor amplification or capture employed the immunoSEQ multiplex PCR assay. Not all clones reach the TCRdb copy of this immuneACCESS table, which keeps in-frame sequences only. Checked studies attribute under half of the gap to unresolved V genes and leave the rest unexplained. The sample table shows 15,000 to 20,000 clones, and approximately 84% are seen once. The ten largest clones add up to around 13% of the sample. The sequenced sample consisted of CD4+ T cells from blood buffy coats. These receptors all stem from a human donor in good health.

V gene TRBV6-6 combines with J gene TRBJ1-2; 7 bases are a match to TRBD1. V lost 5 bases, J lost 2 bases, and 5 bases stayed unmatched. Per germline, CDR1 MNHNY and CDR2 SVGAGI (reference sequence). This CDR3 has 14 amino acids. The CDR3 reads CASSRGTANYGYTF. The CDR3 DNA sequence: TGTGCCAGCAGTCGAGGGACAGCCAACTATGGCTACACCTTC.

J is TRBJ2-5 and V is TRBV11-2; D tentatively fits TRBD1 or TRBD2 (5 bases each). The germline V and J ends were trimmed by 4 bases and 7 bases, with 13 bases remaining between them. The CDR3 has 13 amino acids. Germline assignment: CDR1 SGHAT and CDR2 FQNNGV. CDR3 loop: CASSWGRYATQYF. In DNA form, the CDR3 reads TGTGCCAGCAGCTGGGGACGCTATGCGACCCAGTACTTC.

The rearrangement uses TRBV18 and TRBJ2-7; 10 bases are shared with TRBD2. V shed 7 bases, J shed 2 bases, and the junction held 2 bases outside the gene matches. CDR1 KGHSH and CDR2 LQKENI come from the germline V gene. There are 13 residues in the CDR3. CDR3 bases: TGTGCCAGCTTTGGGACTAGCGCCTACGAGCAGTACTTC. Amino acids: CASFGTSAYEQYF.

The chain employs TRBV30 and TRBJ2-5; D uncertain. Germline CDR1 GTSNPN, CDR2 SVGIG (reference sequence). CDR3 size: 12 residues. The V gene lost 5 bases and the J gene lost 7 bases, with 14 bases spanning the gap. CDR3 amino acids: CAWAGAGGTQYF. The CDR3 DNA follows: TGTGCCTGGGCAGGCGCAGGCGGGACCCAGTACTTC.

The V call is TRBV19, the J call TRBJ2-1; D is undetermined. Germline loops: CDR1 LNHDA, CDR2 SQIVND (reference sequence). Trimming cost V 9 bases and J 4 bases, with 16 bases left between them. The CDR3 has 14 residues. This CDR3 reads CASANQLGYNEQFF. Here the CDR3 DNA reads TGTGCCAGCGCCAACCAGCTAGGTTACAATGAGCAGTTCTTC.

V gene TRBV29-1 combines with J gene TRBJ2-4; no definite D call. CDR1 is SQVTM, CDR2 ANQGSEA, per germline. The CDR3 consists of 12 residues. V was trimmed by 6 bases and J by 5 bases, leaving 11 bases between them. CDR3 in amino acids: CSVVVTQNIQYF. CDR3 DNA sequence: TGCAGCGTAGTTGTGACACAAAACATTCAGTACTTC.

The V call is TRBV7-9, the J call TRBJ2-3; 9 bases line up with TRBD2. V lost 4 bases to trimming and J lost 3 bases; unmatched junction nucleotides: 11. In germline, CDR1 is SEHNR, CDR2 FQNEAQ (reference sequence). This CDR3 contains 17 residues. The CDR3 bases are TGTGCCAGCAGCTCCCCGATAGCGGGAGTAAAAACAGATACGCAGTATTTT. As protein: CASSSPIAGVKTDTQYF.

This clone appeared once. The CDR3 coding sequence is TGTGCCAGCAGCCTTGGACTAGCGAGCACAGATACGCAGTATTTT. Translated, it gives CASSLGLASTDTQYF. This sequence joins TRBV6-5 and TRBJ2-3, with 9 nucleotides matching TRBD2. The CDR3 extends over 15 amino acids. Germline lookup yields CDR1 MNHEY and CDR2 SVGAGI. After removal of 6 bases from V and 0 bases from J, the junction contained 4 bases not matched to a gene.

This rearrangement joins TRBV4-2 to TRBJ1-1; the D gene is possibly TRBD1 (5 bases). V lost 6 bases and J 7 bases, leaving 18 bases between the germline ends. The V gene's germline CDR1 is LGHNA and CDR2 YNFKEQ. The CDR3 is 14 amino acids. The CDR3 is CASSLHRTTGEAFF. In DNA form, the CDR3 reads TGTGCCAGCAGTCTCCACAGGACAACAGGTGAAGCTTTCTTT.

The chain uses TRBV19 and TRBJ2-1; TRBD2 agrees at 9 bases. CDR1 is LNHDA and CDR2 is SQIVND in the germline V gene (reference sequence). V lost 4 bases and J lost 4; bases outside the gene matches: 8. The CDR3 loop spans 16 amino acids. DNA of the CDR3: TGTGCCAGTAGTAAGACTAGCGGTCCCTATTACAATGAGCAGTTCTTC. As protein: CASSKTSGPYYNEQFF.

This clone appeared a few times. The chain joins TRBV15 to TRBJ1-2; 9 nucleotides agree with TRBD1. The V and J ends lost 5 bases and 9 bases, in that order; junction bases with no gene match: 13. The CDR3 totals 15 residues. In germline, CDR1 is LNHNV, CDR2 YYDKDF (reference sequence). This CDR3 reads CATSRGPGTGISYTF. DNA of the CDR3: TGTGCCACCAGCCGAGGGCCTGGGACAGGGATCAGCTACACCTTC.

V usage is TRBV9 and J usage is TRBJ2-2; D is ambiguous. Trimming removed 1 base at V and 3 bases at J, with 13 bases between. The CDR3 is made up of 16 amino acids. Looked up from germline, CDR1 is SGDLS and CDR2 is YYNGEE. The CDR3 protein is CASSVKTKEDTGELFF. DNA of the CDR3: TGTGCCAGCAGCGTAAAGACGAAAGAGGACACCGGGGAGCTGTTTTTT.

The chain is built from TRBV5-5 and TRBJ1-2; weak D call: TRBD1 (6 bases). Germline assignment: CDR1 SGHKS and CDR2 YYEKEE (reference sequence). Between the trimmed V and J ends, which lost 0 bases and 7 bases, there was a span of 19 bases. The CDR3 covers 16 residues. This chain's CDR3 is CASSLGYGQGIGGYTF. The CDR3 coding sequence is TGTGCCAGCAGCTTGGGGTATGGGCAGGGGATAGGTGGCTACACCTTC.

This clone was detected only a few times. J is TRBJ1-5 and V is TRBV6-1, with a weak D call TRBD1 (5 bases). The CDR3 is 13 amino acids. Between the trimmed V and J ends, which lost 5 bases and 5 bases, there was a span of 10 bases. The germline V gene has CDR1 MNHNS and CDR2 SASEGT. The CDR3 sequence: CASSIRDDQPQHF. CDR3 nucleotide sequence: TGTGCCAGCAGTATCAGGGACGATCAGCCCCAGCATTTT.